The sequence of this T cell receptor (beta chain) was determined in a study of OX40 agonist ivuxolimab in advanced cancers. The overall study: Patients were treated with intravenous ivuxolimab, dosed at 0.01 to 10 mg/kg and infused every 2 weeks.

V lost 6 bases and J 1 base, leaving 16 bases between the germline ends. The CDR3 runs to 15 residues. Germline CDR1 MNHNS, CDR2 SASEGT. Assay: immunoSEQ multiplex PCR; the TCRdb copy retains only in-frame clones and omits some. The table has about 47,000 clones, roughly 85% seen once. This clonotype was obtained from an adult with an advanced solid tumor such as melanoma, head and neck, liver or kidney cancer. The V call is TRBV6-1, the J call TRBJ2-7, with D possibly TRBD1 on 6 matching bases. Source: CD4+ or CD8+ T cells sorted from blood, taken in a trial of the OX40 agonist ivuxolimab. The CDR3 nucleotides are TGTGCCAGCAGCCCACCGGACAGAGGTTCCTACGAGCAGTACTTC. The encoded protein is CASSPPDRGSYEQYF.